Below, 27 T cell receptor beta chains from the same sample are listed, as sequenced in a study of T cells in Graves' hyperthyroidism and ophthalmopathy. The investigators amplified TCR beta CDR3 regions from RNA transcripts. The HTBI set primed first-round TCR CDR3 RT-PCR. TCRdb passed the multiplex PCR reads through MiXCR, listing each CDR3 protein once. The sample includes hundreds of thousands of distinct CDR3 sequences, over 35% of them seen just once. The sequencing sample was made of blood. The source of these receptors is a man between 18 and 35 years old with Graves' hyperthyroidism.

This chain uses TRBV2 with TRBJ2-5; D unclear. Per germline, CDR1 SNHLY and CDR2 FYNNEI. The CDR3 extends over 13 amino acids. Between the trimmed V and J ends, which lost 8 bases and 4 bases, there was a span of 14 bases. In DNA form, the CDR3 reads TGTGCCAGCGCTGACAACCCGGTAGAGACCCAGTACTTC. It is translated as CASADNPVETQYF.

This clonotype was recorded at least ten times. The chain links TRBV5-1 to TRBJ1-2; unclear D gene. CDR1 and CDR2 (germline): SGHRS, YFSETQ. V shed 4 bases and J shed 7 bases, with 11 bases lying between them. The CDR3 contains 12 residues. The CDR3 loop reads CASSLDRSGYTF. The CDR3 coding sequence is TGCGCCAGCAGCCTCGACCGAAGTGGCTACACCTTC.

This clonotype occurred a few times. The chain joins TRBV10-2 to TRBJ2-7; TRBD2 aligns across 7 bases. Trimming took 2 bases from V and 4 from J; bases not matched to a gene: 5. The CDR3 has 14 residues. From germline, CDR1 is WSHSY and CDR2 SAAADI. The CDR3 nucleotides are TGCGCCAGCAGTGAGGCTAGCGGAGCTTACGAGCAGTACTTC. This codes for CASSEASGAYEQYF.

In this sample, this clonotype turned up many times. DNA of the CDR3: TGCAGCGTTGTGTTCGACCTGAGAGGAGGCTACACCTTC. The encoded protein is CSVVFDLRGGYTF. V usage is TRBV29-1 and J usage is TRBJ1-2; D is unclear. CDR1 is SQVTM and CDR2 is ANQGSEA in the germline V gene. V lost 4 bases, J lost 8 bases, and 17 bases lay in between. The CDR3 is made up of 13 amino acids. The variable domain in full, completed from reference TRBV29-1 and TRBJ1-2, reads SAVISQKPSRDICQRGTSLTIQCQVDSQVTMMFWYRQQPGQSLTLIATANQGSEATYESGFVIDKFPISRPNLTFSTLTVSNMSPEDSSIYLCSVVFDLRGGYTFGSGTRLTVV.

This clonotype was seen many times. V gene TRBV2 combines with J gene TRBJ1-4, with D perhaps matching TRBD1 (5 bases). This CDR3 contains 13 residues. V was shortened by 7 bases and J by 7 bases, with 13 bases between the two germline ends. Germline CDR1 is SNHLY and CDR2 is FYNNEI. For the CDR3, the DNA is TGTGCCAGCAAAATCCGGGACGGTGAAAAACTGTTTTTT. This codes for CASKIRDGEKLFF. Looking up the rest from reference TRBV2 and TRBJ1-4 gives the full variable domain: EPEVTQTPSHQVTQMGQEVILRCVPISNHLYFYWYRQILGQKVEFLVSFYNNEISEKSEIFDDQFSVERPDGSNFTLKIRSTKLEDSAMYFCASKIRDGEKLFFGSGTQLSVL.

This chain joins TRBV5-1 and TRBJ2-5; D is perhaps TRBD1 (6 bases). Trimming left V 3 bases short and J 5 bases short, with 11 bases between. CDR3 size: 13 residues. Per the germline V gene, CDR1 is SGHRS and CDR2 is YFSETQ. The CDR3, as DNA: TGCGCCAGCAGCTGGGACATTGTGGAGACCCAGTACTTC. Its translation: CASSWDIVETQYF.

Only a few counts were recorded for this clonotype. The chain joins TRBV5-5 to TRBJ1-6, with D possibly TRBD1 on 6 matching bases. The CDR3 consists of 15 residues. V was cut by 5 bases and J by 7 bases, with 16 bases left in between. Germline assignment: CDR1 SGHKS and CDR2 YYEKEE (reference sequence). The CDR3 reads CASRPGQGLNSPLHF. In DNA form, the CDR3 reads TGTGCCAGCAGGCCGGGGCAGGGGCTAAATTCACCCCTCCACTTT.

This clonotype occurred a few times. V usage is TRBV4-3 and J usage is TRBJ1-1, with 9 bases fitting TRBD1. The CDR3 totals 14 residues. V lost 0 bases to trimming and J lost 4 bases; unmatched junction nucleotides: 0. Germline CDR1 and CDR2: LGHNA and YSLEER. Here the CDR3 DNA reads TGCGCCAGCAGCCAAGAACAGGGGGCCACTGAAGCTTTCTTT. This translates into CASSQEQGATEAFF.

At least ten counts were recorded for this clonotype. The chain uses TRBV4-2 and TRBJ1-5, with D perhaps TRBD1 (6 bases). This CDR3 is 15 amino acids long. Trimming took off 3 bases at V and 1 base at J, with 10 bases between the two ends. Germline assignment: CDR1 LGHNA and CDR2 YNFKEQ. The CDR3 sequence: CASSQGAWSNQPQHF. CDR3 bases: TGTGCCAGCAGCCAGGGGGCATGGAGCAATCAGCCCCAGCATTTT.

This clonotype was detected many times. The rearrangement uses TRBV19 and TRBJ1-2, with a possible D match to TRBD1 (6 bases). Germline V gene sequence: CDR1 LNHDA, CDR2 SQIVND (reference sequence). The CDR3 loop spans 14 amino acids. Trimming took off 1 base at V and 5 bases at J, with 11 bases between the two ends. CDR3 amino acids: CASSIVAGTYGYTF. The CDR3 DNA reads as TGTGCCAGTAGTATAGTTGCTGGGACATATGGCTACACCTTC.

This clonotype was seen more than once but under ten times. The chain carries TRBV13 and TRBJ2-7; 10 bases are shared with TRBD1. After removal of 4 bases from V and 0 bases from J, the junction contained 3 bases not matched to a gene. Germline-derived CDR1 and CDR2 are PRHDT and FYEKMQ (reference sequence). The length of the CDR3 is 15 residues. The CDR3: CASSWGQGNSYEQYF. The CDR3 bases are TGTGCCAGCAGCTGGGGACAGGGGAACTCCTACGAGCAGTACTTC.

This clonotype appeared a few times. The V and J genes are TRBV6-6 and TRBJ1-3; D is ambiguous. CDR1 MNHNY and CDR2 SVGAGI come from the germline V gene (reference sequence). The V end lost 6 bases, the J end lost 4 bases, and 7 bases lay between the germline ends. The CDR3 runs to 12 residues. This chain's CDR3 is CASSQNGNTIYF. In DNA, the CDR3 is TGTGCCAGCAGCCAGAACGGAAACACCATATATTTT.

This clonotype was recorded at least ten times. The V call is TRBV9, the J call TRBJ1-1; a weak D match, TRBD1 (5 bases). The CDR3 sequence is 14 residues long. In germline, CDR1 is SGDLS, CDR2 YYNGEE. Trimming shortened V by 3 bases and J by 3 bases, and 12 bases separated the two germline ends. The CDR3 reads CASSEGGEDTEAFF. In nucleotides, the CDR3 is TGTGCCAGCAGCGAGGGAGGGGAGGACACTGAAGCTTTCTTT.

The chain uses TRBV7-8 and TRBJ2-5, with unresolved D. V lost 2 bases, J lost 1 base, and 8 bases lay in between. The CDR3 runs to 14 residues. Germline CDR1 SGHVS, CDR2 FQNEAQ. CDR3 sequence (DNA): TGTGCCAGCAGCTTAAATGATTTCCAAGAGACCCAGTACTTC. Translating it yields CASSLNDFQETQYF.

This clonotype was observed a few times. The CDR3 nucleotides are TGCGCCAGCAGCTTTAGGGGCGAGAACACTGAAGCTTTCTTT. Its protein is CASSFRGENTEAFF. The rearrangement uses TRBV5-1 and TRBJ1-1; D is perhaps TRBD1 (5 bases). Germline V gives CDR1 SGHRS, CDR2 YFSETQ. This CDR3 contains 14 residues. Trimming left V 2 bases short and J 1 base short, with 9 bases between.

This clonotype was counted ten times or more. The rearrangement links TRBV29-1 to TRBJ2-2; 10 bases map to TRBD1. From germline, CDR1 is SQVTM and CDR2 ANQGSEA. This CDR3 is built from 15 residues. V shed 6 bases, J shed 7 bases, and the junction held 11 bases outside the gene matches. CDR3 amino acids: CSVAGGTGDVGELFF. The CDR3 region has the DNA TGCAGCGTCGCTGGTGGGACAGGGGACGTCGGGGAGCTGTTTTTT.

The sample holds many counts of this clonotype. The V gene is TRBV5-6, the J gene TRBJ1-5; maybe TRBD1 (6 bases). This CDR3 has 12 residues. The germline V gene encodes CDR1 SGHDT and CDR2 YYEEEE. Deletions cut 3 bases from V and 10 bases from J, with 11 bases between. The CDR3 region is CASSSGDKPQHF. Written as DNA, the CDR3 is TGTGCCAGCAGCTCAGGGGATAAACCCCAGCATTTT.

Remarks on this clonotype: It may be a read error: a sequence one base away is much more abundant. This chain links TRBV7-2 with TRBJ1-3; D possibly corresponds to TRBD1 (6 bases). CDR1 is SGHTA, CDR2 FQGNSA, per germline. With 4 bases removed from V and 0 bases from J, the gap between germline ends came to 10 bases. The CDR3 extends over 15 amino acids. DNA for the CDR3: TGTGCCAGCAGCTCACAGGGCTTCTCTGGAAACACCATATATTTT. This codes for CASSSQGFSGNTIYF.

The V call is TRBV7-6, the J call TRBJ1-1, with D hard to call. Trimming left V 3 bases short and J 7 bases short, with 15 bases between. Germline V gene data show CDR1 as SGHVS and CDR2 as FNYEAQ. This CDR3 spans 14 amino acids. The CDR3 region has the DNA TGTGCCAGCAGCTTGAGGGAGAGTGGACGTGAAGCTTTCTTT. This codes for CASSLRESGREAFF.

CDR3 residues: CASSTQSGFHTEAFF. The CDR3, as DNA: TGTGCCAGCTCGACCCAGTCTGGTTTTCACACTGAAGCTTTCTTT. J is TRBJ1-1 and V is TRBV7-2; unclear D gene. V dropped 8 bases and J dropped 3 bases, with 19 bases sitting between them. Germline V gives CDR1 SGHTA, CDR2 FQGNSA. The CDR3 is made up of 15 amino acids. Drawing the rest from reference TRBV7-2 and TRBJ1-1, the complete variable domain is GAGVSQSPSNKVTEKGKDVELRCDPISGHTALYWYRQSLGQGLEFLIYFQGNSAPDKSGLPSDRFSAERTGGSVSTLTIQRTQQEDSAVYLCASSTQSGFHTEAFFGQGTRLTVV.

Concerning this clonotype: Being one base from a much bigger clone, this may be a read error. The V call is TRBV12-3 or TRBV12-4, the J call TRBJ1-1; the match to TRBD1 covers 7 bases. This CDR3 region has 14 residues. Trimming took 5 bases from V and 6 from J; bases not matched to a gene: 9. The CDR3 DNA is TGTGCCAGCAGTCTCGACAGGGATTACGCTGAAGCTTTCTTT. As protein: CASSLDRDYAEAFF.

As to this clonotype: At one of its ends the junction is not consistent with the germline gene, which may arise from a read error. This chain uses TRBV5-1 with TRBJ1-2, with TRBD1 matching over 7 bases. Germline loops: CDR1 SGHRS, CDR2 YFSETQ. This CDR3 contains 14 residues. CDR3 in DNA: TGTGCCAGCAGTGAAGTTGAGGGGGCGAGAGGCTACACCTTC. This sequence encodes CASSEVEGARGYTF. The whole variable domain, remainder taken from reference TRBV5-1 and TRBJ1-2, is KAGVTQTPRYLIKTRGQQVTLSCSPISGHRSVSWYQQTPGQGLQFLFEYFSETQRNKGNFPGRFSGRQFSNSRSEMNVSTLELGDSALYLCASSEVEGARGYTFGSGTRLTVV.

The gene calls are TRBV19 and TRBJ1-5; no reliable D call. The V end lost 1 base, the J end lost 3 bases, and 10 bases lay between the germline ends. This CDR3 comprises 15 residues. CDR1 LNHDA and CDR2 SQIVND come from the germline V gene (reference sequence). DNA of the CDR3: TGTGCCAGTAGTATAGCGGGGTTCGACAATCAGCCCCAGCATTTT. Amino acids: CASSIAGFDNQPQHF.

This clonotype was detected ten times or more. This sequence joins TRBV7-2 and TRBJ1-1; D remains unclear. Germline V gene lookup returns CDR1 SGHTA and CDR2 FQGNSA. Trimming cost V 2 bases and J 0 bases, with 7 bases left between them. The CDR3 is 14 residues long. The CDR3 bases are TGTGCCAGCAGCTTATACGACGTGAACACTGAAGCTTTCTTT. Residues: CASSLYDVNTEAFF.

This clonotype was picked up one time. This sequence joins TRBV25-1 and TRBJ1-6, with 10 nucleotides matching TRBD1. The CDR3 runs 15 residues. The V gene's germline CDR1 is MGHDK and CDR2 SYGVNS. Trimming at V came to 6 bases and at J to 10 bases, leaving 9 bases not matched to a gene. The CDR3 DNA sequence: TGTGCCAGCAGCCGATCCGGGACAGGGGAATCACCCCTCCACTTT. This gives the protein CASSRSGTGESPLHF.

This clonotype came up many times. The V and J genes are TRBV2 and TRBJ1-1; perhaps TRBD1 as D (5 bases). Germline V gene data show CDR1 as SNHLY and CDR2 as FYNNEI. The CDR3 contains 14 residues. Trimming stripped 1 base from V and 3 bases from J, with 9 bases between. Here the CDR3 DNA reads TGTGCCAGCAGTGAAGGGCAGGGCTACACTGAAGCTTTCTTT. Translation: CASSEGQGYTEAFF.

The gene calls are TRBV7-2 and TRBJ1-5, with D unresolved. The germline V gene encodes CDR1 SGHTA and CDR2 FQGNSA. The V end lost 3 bases, the J end lost 2 bases, and 8 bases lay between the germline ends. CDR3 length equals 14 residues. The CDR3 nucleotides read TGTGCCAGCAGCTTGATGAGTGGCAATCAGCCCCAGCATTTT. It codes for CASSLMSGNQPQHF.